This TCR beta chain is from a study of T cell responses to AZD1222 COVID-19 vaccine. Overall study results and limits: Epitopes outside B.1.351 and B.1.1.7 mutated regions reportedly drew nearly half of spike TCRs. Seropositivity was recorded at baseline in only a handful of AZD1222 recipients. Clonal diversity was possibly underestimated, and white British individuals and females predominated among donors.

Trimming stripped 6 bases from V and 3 bases from J, with 9 bases between. The CDR3 runs 11 residues. Germline CDR1 reads DFQATT; CDR2 reads SNEGSKA (reference sequence). TCRdb's table, derived via immunoSEQ multiplex PCR, lists solely in-frame clones and lacks some. Among about 110,000 clones listed, approximately 89% were seen once. In regard to this clone: Its antigen is undetermined.

The chain couples TRBV20-1 to TRBJ2-7; D might be TRBD2 (5 bases). The source was peripheral blood, collected 28 days after the second AZD1222 dose. The receptor's source is an adult who received the AZD1222 COVID-19 vaccine. The CDR3 bases are TGCAGTGCCCTACTAGTCTACGAGCAGTACTTC. Protein product: CSALLVYEQYF.